These 23 T cell receptor beta chains share one sample of origin, sequenced in a study of identical twins. TCRdb called the 5' RACE reads again in MiXCR, with one record for every CDR3 protein. Of about 890,000 distinct CDR3 sequences listed, approximately 13% are singletons. These same records also appear under a second study, on yellow fever vaccine responses in identical twins.

Material: PBMCs. The receptor source for this set is a woman aged 18-29 years in good health.

The rearrangement uses TRBV11-2 and TRBJ2-2; D is possibly TRBD2 (6 bases). Germline-derived CDR1 and CDR2 are SGHAT and FQNNGV. Between the trimmed V and J ends, which lost 4 bases and 1 base, there was a span of 22 bases. This CDR3 has 19 residues. The CDR3 loop reads CASSSLWGVRGKNTGELFF. The CDR3 region has the DNA TGTGCCAGCAGCTCCTTATGGGGGGTTAGGGGAAAGAACACCGGGGAGCTGTTTTTT.

This clonotype was picked up many times. The chain combines TRBV24-1 with TRBJ2-1; TRBD2 matches 9 bases. CDR3 length equals 13 residues. The germline gives CDR1 KGHDR, CDR2 SFDVKD. V gave up 6 bases and J gave up 6 bases; unmatched junction bases: 2. CDR3 sequence reads: CATSTSGPNEQFF. DNA for the CDR3: TGTGCCACCAGTACTAGCGGGCCCAATGAGCAGTTCTTC.

Only a few counts were recorded for this clonotype. The rearrangement uses TRBV20-1 and TRBJ2-1, with D uncertain. CDR3 length equals 13 residues. Germline assignment: CDR1 DFQATT and CDR2 SNEGSKA (reference sequence). Trimming cost V 5 bases and J 4 bases, with 12 bases left between them. CDR3 nucleotides: TGCAGTGCTTTTTTGGGCAGTTACAATGAGCAGTTCTTC. This translates into CSAFLGSYNEQFF.

This clonotype was observed at least ten times. The V gene is TRBV6-6, the J gene TRBJ2-3; 9 bases match TRBD1. The trim removed 7 bases at V and 8 bases at J, leaving 7 bases unmatched. The CDR3 length is 13 residues. Germline CDR1 reads MNHNY; CDR2 reads SVGAGI (reference sequence). CDR3 DNA: TGTGCCAGCACCGAGACAGGGGGTCCTACGCAGTATTTT. It codes for CASTETGGPTQYF.

This clonotype was seen only a few times. V and J are TRBV5-1 and TRBJ2-3; 10 bases match TRBD2. Losses at the gene ends were 1 base for V and 4 bases for J; bases not matched to a gene: 21. Looked up from germline, CDR1 is SGHRS and CDR2 is YFSETQ. This CDR3 region has 21 residues. CDR3: CASSLRRIQRGGPPPSDTQYF. The CDR3 DNA is TGCGCCAGCAGCTTGCGGAGGATCCAGCGGGGGGGCCCCCCTCCATCAGATACGCAGTATTTT.

This clonotype has at least ten counts. This chain links TRBV5-1 with TRBJ2-2; 8 bases are a match to TRBD1. Germline lookup yields CDR1 SGHRS and CDR2 YFSETQ. J lost 5 bases, V lost 3 bases, and 6 bases had no gene match. The CDR3 totals 15 residues. CDR3 in DNA: TGCGCCAGCAGCTCAGCAGGGGGCCGAACCGGGGAGCTGTTTTTT. Translating it yields CASSSAGGRTGELFF.

The chain recombines TRBV4-1 with TRBJ1-5, with 8 bases matching TRBD1. This CDR3 is built from 14 residues. The germline CDR1 and CDR2 sequences are MGHRA and YSYEKL. With V trimmed by 3 bases and J by 6 bases, 4 bases remained unmatched. The DNA for the CDR3 is TGCGCCAGCAGCCAGACAGGGGAGGGTCAGCCCCAGCATTTT. This encodes CASSQTGEGQPQHF.

The V gene is TRBV15, the J gene TRBJ2-1; no firm D call. The CDR3 spans 15 residues. Germline-derived CDR1 and CDR2 are LNHNV and YYDKDF (reference sequence). Deletions cut 0 bases from V and 5 bases from J, with 11 bases between. CDR3 residues: CATSRDYGRDNEQFF. In DNA, the CDR3 is TGTGCCACCAGCAGAGATTACGGACGTGACAATGAGCAGTTCTTC.

In its sample, this clonotype was seen a few times. V gene TRBV5-1 combines with J gene TRBJ2-1; 8 nucleotides align to TRBD2. The trim removed 0 bases at V and 5 bases at J, leaving 13 bases unmatched. This CDR3 region has 18 residues. CDR1 is SGHRS and CDR2 is YFSETQ in the germline V gene. The CDR3 DNA reads as TGCGCCAGCAGCTTGGTCGGGGGGGCGGGAGTTAAGAACAATGAGCAGTTCTTC. As protein: CASSLVGGAGVKNNEQFF. Variable domain in full (rest from reference TRBV5-1 and TRBJ2-1): KAGVTQTPRYLIKTRGQQVTLSCSPISGHRSVSWYQQTPGQGLQFLFEYFSETQRNKGNFPGRFSGRQFSNSRSEMNVSTLELGDSALYLCASSLVGGAGVKNNEQFFGPGTRLTVL.

The chain couples TRBV9 to TRBJ2-1; D not certain. The CDR3 covers 14 residues. V shed 3 bases and J shed 2 bases, with 9 bases lying between them. Looked up from germline, CDR1 is SGDLS and CDR2 is YYNGEE. CDR3 sequence: CASSAATTYNEQFF. The CDR3 region has the DNA TGTGCCAGCAGCGCAGCGACAACCTACAATGAGCAGTTCTTC.

This clonotype was recorded many times. The chain joins TRBV20-1 to TRBJ1-2; 10 bases are shared with TRBD1. There are 12 residues in the CDR3. The germline V gene has CDR1 DFQATT and CDR2 SNEGSKA (reference sequence). Trimming took 1 base from V and 8 from J; bases not matched to a gene: 1. This CDR3 reads CSARGTGGGYTF. The CDR3 DNA reads TGCAGTGCTAGAGGGACAGGGGGAGGCTACACCTTC.

This clonotype was seen at least ten times. V and J are TRBV5-1 and TRBJ1-2; 9 nucleotides align to TRBD1. CDR3 length: 13 amino acids. V lost 2 bases to trimming and J lost 7 bases; unmatched junction nucleotides: 3. Germline CDR1 is SGHRS and CDR2 is YFSETQ. This CDR3 reads CASSLQGAGGYTF. DNA of the CDR3: TGCGCCAGCAGCTTACAGGGGGCTGGTGGCTACACCTTC. The variable domain in full, with the rest retrieved from reference TRBV5-1 and TRBJ1-2, is KAGVTQTPRYLIKTRGQQVTLSCSPISGHRSVSWYQQTPGQGLQFLFEYFSETQRNKGNFPGRFSGRQFSNSRSEMNVSTLELGDSALYLCASSLQGAGGYTFGSGTRLTVV.

This clonotype was seen repeatedly, ten times or more. The chain carries TRBV4-1 and TRBJ2-1; 10 bases agree with TRBD2. After removal of 1 base from V and 6 bases from J, the junction contained 3 bases not matched to a gene. This CDR3 contains 15 residues. Germline assignment: CDR1 MGHRA and CDR2 YSYEKL. CDR3 region: CASSQGASGGNEQFF. The CDR3, as DNA: TGCGCCAGCAGCCAAGGGGCTAGCGGGGGCAATGAGCAGTTCTTC.

This clonotype showed up just a few times. The chain carries TRBV29-1 and TRBJ2-7, with D possibly being TRBD1 or TRBD2 (5 bases each). The germline V gene encodes CDR1 SQVTM and CDR2 ANQGSEA. The CDR3 spans 13 residues. Trimming cost V 6 bases and J 0 bases, with 12 bases left between them. CDR3 sequence (DNA): TGCAGCGTGAGGGGTGACTTCTCCTACGAGCAGTACTTC. It is translated as CSVRGDFSYEQYF.

This clonotype was found a few times. The chain joins TRBV6-5 to TRBJ2-1; D gene uncertain. Trimming removed 2 bases at V and 8 bases at J, with 10 bases between. CDR3 size: 13 residues. Germline assignment: CDR1 MNHEY and CDR2 SVGAGI. CDR3 residues: CASSYLSSDEQFF. The CDR3 DNA is TGTGCCAGCAGTTACCTGAGCTCAGATGAGCAGTTCTTC.

This clonotype has more than one count but fewer than ten. The chain recombines TRBV7-9 with TRBJ1-1, with unresolved D. The germline gives CDR1 SEHNR, CDR2 FQNEAQ (reference sequence). V lost 4 bases to trimming and J lost 7 bases, with 13 bases between them. The CDR3 runs to 13 residues. CDR3 DNA: TGTGCCAGCAGCTCGACGACGGACCTTGAAGCTTTCTTT. It codes for CASSSTTDLEAFF.

The CDR3, as DNA: TGTGCCAGCAGCTTAGGTGCTAGCCCGTACGAGCAGTACTTC. It encodes CASSLGASPYEQYF. The chain recombines TRBV7-9 with TRBJ2-7; D possibly corresponds to TRBD2 (5 bases). The CDR3 totals 14 residues. Trimming pared 1 base from V and 4 bases from J, leaving 11 bases between. Germline V gene data show CDR1 as SEHNR and CDR2 as FQNEAQ (reference sequence).

This clonotype was detected only a few times. CDR3 loop: CASSLGPYPGYEQYV. The DNA for the CDR3 is TGTGCCAGCAGCTTAGGCCCGTATCCTGGGTACGAGCAGTACGTC. V and J are TRBV11-2 and TRBJ2-7; D not resolved. Germline lookup yields CDR1 SGHAT and CDR2 FQNNGV. This CDR3 region has 15 residues. V was shortened by 1 base and J by 4 bases, with 14 bases between the two germline ends.

The chain recombines TRBV6-2 or TRBV6-3 with TRBJ2-5, with D unclear. CDR3 size: 14 residues. V lost 2 bases and J 2 bases, leaving 9 bases between the germline ends. Per germline, CDR1 MNHEY and CDR2 SVGEGT. CDR3 region: CASSYLPSQETQYF. As DNA, the CDR3 is TGTGCCAGCAGTTACCTACCCTCTCAAGAGACCCAGTACTTC.

This clonotype was seen a handful of times. This chain uses TRBV2 with TRBJ2-1; D may be TRBD1 (6 bases). V was clipped by 1 base and J by 8 bases, with 12 bases between them. The CDR3 spans 14 residues. The germline V gene has CDR1 SNHLY and CDR2 FYNNEI. This CDR3 is CASSEDREIDEQFF. The CDR3 nucleotides are TGTGCCAGCAGTGAAGACAGGGAAATAGATGAGCAGTTCTTC.

This clonotype has a handful of counts. The genes are TRBV6-1 and TRBJ2-2, with 7 bases aligning to TRBD1. With V trimmed by 10 bases and J by 1 base, 3 bases remained unmatched. There are 13 residues in the CDR3. The germline V gene has CDR1 MNHNS and CDR2 SASEGT. The CDR3 coding sequence is TGTGCCATCCGGGACAGGAACACCGGGGAGCTGTTTTTT. Its translation is CAIRDRNTGELFF.

The sample holds many counts of this clonotype. This chain uses TRBV27 with TRBJ2-2; D might be TRBD1 (5 bases). V lost 3 bases and J lost 3, with 8 bases in between. From germline, CDR1 is MNHEY and CDR2 SMNVEV (reference sequence). The CDR3 loop spans 14 amino acids. The CDR3 loop is CASSFGADTGELFF. The CDR3 bases are TGTGCCAGCAGTTTTGGGGCTGACACCGGGGAGCTGTTTTTT.

The CDR3 nucleotides read TGCGCCAGCAGCCCATCCCTAGCGGGAGGTGATGAGACCCAGTACTTC. The encoded protein is CASSPSLAGGDETQYF. The gene calls are TRBV5-1 and TRBJ2-5; 11 bases align to TRBD2. This CDR3 has 16 amino acids. Trimming cost V 4 bases and J 5 bases; bases outside gene matches: 10. Per germline, CDR1 SGHRS and CDR2 YFSETQ. Based on the CDR3 plus reference TRBV5-1 and TRBJ2-5, the full variable domain is KAGVTQTPRYLIKTRGQQVTLSCSPISGHRSVSWYQQTPGQGLQFLFEYFSETQRNKGNFPGRFSGRQFSNSRSEMNVSTLELGDSALYLCASSPSLAGGDETQYFGPGTRLLVL.